Following are 7 T cell receptor beta chains from one sample sequenced in a study of blood T cell repertoires in COVID-19. Sequencing used immunoSEQ multiplex PCR; TCRdb keeps in-frame clones, though not all of them. This sample has under 100,000 clones; around 90% occur once, and the top ten carry roughly 3.5%. Material: peripheral blood. These receptors all come from a woman between 65 and 79 years old with acute or convalescent COVID-19.

The chain combines TRBV4-2 with TRBJ2-2, with a possible D match to TRBD1 (6 bases). V was clipped by 2 bases and J by 4 bases, with 14 bases between them. Germline V gives CDR1 LGHNA, CDR2 YNFKEQ. This CDR3 region has 16 residues. CDR3 region: CASSQRSQGFTGELFF. The CDR3 coding sequence is TGTGCCAGCAGCCAAAGGAGCCAGGGGTTCACCGGGGAGCTGTTTTTT.

A word on this clone: Mismatch with germline at one junction end may stem from a read error. The rearrangement uses TRBV4-1 and TRBJ1-1; D might be TRBD1 (5 bases). Germline CDR1 is MGHRA and CDR2 is YSYEKL. This CDR3 is built from 12 residues. Written as DNA, the CDR3 is TGCGCCAGCAGCCAGACGTTGGGGGGTCCGTCGTTT. Protein sequence: CASSQTLGGPSF.

This clone was found once. The J gene is TRBJ1-5, the V gene TRBV28; D is perhaps TRBD1 (5 bases). CDR3 length: 13 amino acids. Germline V gene sequence: CDR1 MDHEN, CDR2 SYDVKM. V gave up 3 bases and J gave up 9 bases, with 12 bases separating them. The CDR3: CASSLGGLPPQHF. The CDR3 DNA reads TGTGCCAGCAGTTTGGGGGGACTTCCGCCCCAGCATTTT.

The J gene is TRBJ1-2, the V gene TRBV5-1; no clear D. Germline V gene sequence: CDR1 SGHRS, CDR2 YFSETQ. Trimming left V 0 bases short and J 4 bases short, with 4 bases between. The CDR3 has 12 residues. CDR3 in amino acids: CASSLDSYGYTF. The CDR3, as DNA: TGCGCCAGCAGCTTGGACAGCTATGGCTACACCTTC.

This rearrangement joins TRBV27 to TRBJ1-6, with D possibly being TRBD1 (6 bases). The germline V gene encodes CDR1 MNHEY and CDR2 SMNVEV (reference sequence). Trimming removed 6 bases from V and 14 bases from J, with 23 bases in between. The CDR3 is made up of 15 amino acids. CDR3 sequence: CASSQSGTPLLALHF. CDR3 sequence (DNA): TGTGCCAGCAGCCAATCCGGGACACCTCTTTTAGCCCTCCACTTT.

This chain links TRBV4-1 with TRBJ2-6; no clear D gene. The germline V gene encodes CDR1 MGHRA and CDR2 YSYEKL. This CDR3 is 16 amino acids long. V lost 1 base and J 0 bases, leaving 7 bases between the germline ends. The CDR3 loop reads CASSQAGGSGANVLTF. Written as DNA, the CDR3 is TGCGCCAGCAGCCAAGCCGGTGGCTCTGGGGCCAACGTCCTGACTTTC.

The chain is built from TRBV6-5 and TRBJ2-7; 12 nucleotides line up with TRBD1. Germline assignment: CDR1 MNHEY and CDR2 SVGAGI. This CDR3 region has 15 residues. Losses at the gene ends were 6 bases for V and 5 bases for J; bases not matched to a gene: 8. The CDR3 sequence is CASRTGQGAYHEQYF. CDR3 coding DNA: TGTGCCAGCAGAACGGGACAGGGGGCGTACCACGAGCAGTACTTC.